The present TCR beta chain was sequenced within a study of metastatic and nonmetastatic thyroid tumors. Study in general: Repertoire comparisons spanned blood and tumor or nodule tissue from malignant and benign thyroid patients.

Study findings and constraints: According to reports, the diversity of TCR beta was significantly higher in malignant thyroid tumors than in benign nodules, and this held in both blood and tumor samples.

This clone was recorded many times. Its target is unknown. As originally analysed: Clinicopathological groups supplied CDR3 differences that were used to build a distant-metastasis classifier for papillary thyroid cancer. TCRdb re-clonotyped the PCR reads through MiXCR. Clone size and V and J calls follow TCRdb, not the original study. This sample has about 69,000 clones, with about 14% found just once. No treatment had been given to any patient before thyroid surgery. The germline gives CDR1 SEHNR, CDR2 FQNEAQ (reference sequence). The V gene lost 5 bases and the J gene lost 3 bases, with 17 bases spanning the gap. This CDR3 is 16 amino acids long.

The sequenced sample was blood. This TCR was recovered from a male donor with papillary thyroid cancer or a benign thyroid nodule (not recorded which). Some clones in this sample may be carry-over from other donors' samples. The chain links TRBV7-9 to TRBJ2-4, with no clear D. CDR3 in DNA: TGTGCCAGCAGCCCCCCACTACGGCTGGGCAAAAACATTCAGTACTTC. Its protein product is CASSPPLRLGKNIQYF.